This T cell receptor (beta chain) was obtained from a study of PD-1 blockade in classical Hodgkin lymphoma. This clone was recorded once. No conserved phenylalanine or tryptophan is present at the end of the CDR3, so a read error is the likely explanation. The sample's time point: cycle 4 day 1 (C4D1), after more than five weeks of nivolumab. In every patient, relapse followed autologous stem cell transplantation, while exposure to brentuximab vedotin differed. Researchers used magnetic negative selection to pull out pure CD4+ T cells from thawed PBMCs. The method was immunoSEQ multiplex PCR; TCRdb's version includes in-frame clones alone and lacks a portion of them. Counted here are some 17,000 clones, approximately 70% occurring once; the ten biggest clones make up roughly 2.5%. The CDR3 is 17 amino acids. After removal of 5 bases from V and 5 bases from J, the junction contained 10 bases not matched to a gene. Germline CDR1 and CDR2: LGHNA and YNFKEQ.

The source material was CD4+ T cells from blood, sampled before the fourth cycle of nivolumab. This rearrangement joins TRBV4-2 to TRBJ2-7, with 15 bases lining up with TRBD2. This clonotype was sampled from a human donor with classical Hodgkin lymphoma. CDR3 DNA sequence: TGTGCCAGCAGCTCCCATGGACTAGCGGGAGGGCCAAACGAGCAGTACTCC. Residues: CASSSHGLAGGPNEQYS.